A single sample gave rise to the 20 T cell receptor beta chains below, sequenced in a study of T cells in Graves' hyperthyroidism and ophthalmopathy. TCR beta CDR3 sequences were amplified from RNA transcripts. Researchers ran a first-round RT-PCR on the TCR CDR3 using the HTBI primer set. One entry per CDR3 protein, called by TCRdb with MiXCR from the multiplex PCR reads. The sample holds 690,000 or so distinct CDR3 sequences, approximately 18% seen once. Sequenced: blood. The receptor source for this set is a woman in her forties or fifties with Graves' hyperthyroidism that later progressed to Graves' ophthalmopathy.

This clonotype was counted only a few times. The junction differs from germline at one of its ends, possibly a read error. The chain employs TRBV7-7 and TRBJ2-1; a possible D gene is TRBD2 (7 bases). The CDR3 totals 15 residues. Germline V gives CDR1 SSHAT, CDR2 FNYEAQ (reference sequence). The CDR3, as DNA: TGTGCTAGCAGCCTAGGGGAGGGGGGTGTGAATGAGCAGTTCTTC. Amino acid sequence: CASSLGEGGVNEQFF. Based on the CDR3 plus reference TRBV7-7 and TRBJ2-1, the full variable domain is GAGVSQSPRYKVTKRGQDVTLRCDPISSHATLYWYQQALGQGPEFLTYFNYEAQPDKSGLPSDRFSAERPEGSISTLTIQRTEQRDSAMYRCASSLGEGGVNEQFFGPGTRLTVL.

This clonotype was found a few times. This chain connects TRBV24-1 to TRBJ2-5; TRBD2 aligns across 9 bases. Germline values: CDR1 KGHDR, CDR2 SFDVKD. J was trimmed by 5 bases and V by 5 bases; bases with no gene match: 11. This CDR3 has 16 residues. CDR3 DNA: TGTGCCACCAGTGTTCCCCCCTCTGCGGGAGGGGAGACCCAGTACTTC. Amino acid sequence: CATSVPPSAGGETQYF.

This clonotype was counted at least ten times. The genes are TRBV18 and TRBJ2-4; TRBD1 or TRBD2 may be the D gene (6 bases each). CDR1 is KGHSH, CDR2 LQKENI, per germline. V lost 3 bases to trimming and J lost 7 bases, with 19 bases between them. The CDR3 spans 16 residues. CDR3 sequence: CASSPTRGRMDNIQYF. As DNA, the CDR3 is TGTGCCAGCTCACCGACGAGGGGGAGGATGGACAACATTCAGTACTTC.

In this sample, this clonotype turned up many times. The CDR3 coding sequence is TGTGCCAGCAGCTGGACAGGGACCACAGATACGCAGTATTTT. This translates into CASSWTGTTDTQYF. J is TRBJ2-3 and V is TRBV5-8; 8 positions agree with TRBD1. CDR1 and CDR2 from the germline V gene are SGHTS and YDEGEE. V lost 3 bases and J lost 2; bases outside the gene matches: 2. The CDR3 is made up of 14 amino acids.

This clonotype was observed a few times. The gene calls are TRBV3-1 and TRBJ2-5, with D maybe TRBD2 (6 bases). This CDR3 spans 14 amino acids. The V end was cut by 0 bases, the J end by 3 bases, with 8 bases between. Germline V gene sequence: CDR1 LGHDT, CDR2 YNNKEL (reference sequence). CDR3 sequence (DNA): TGTGCCAGCAGCCAAGAATTAGCGGAAGAGACCCAGTACTTC. Translation gives CASSQELAEETQYF.

This clonotype showed up just a few times. The chain combines TRBV19 with TRBJ2-7; 8 bases match TRBD1. This CDR3 spans 15 amino acids. V dropped 7 bases and J dropped 1; count of bases not matched to a gene: 9. Germline CDR1 is LNHDA and CDR2 is SQIVND (reference sequence). The CDR3 here is CASKFGQGSSYEQYF. DNA for the CDR3: TGTGCCAGTAAGTTCGGACAGGGATCGTCCTACGAGCAGTACTTC.

The chain couples TRBV25-1 to TRBJ1-2, with D possibly being TRBD1 (6 bases). The V and J ends lost 5 bases and 4 bases respectively, with 14 bases between them. CDR1 is MGHDK, CDR2 SYGVNS, per germline. The CDR3 spans 14 residues. CDR3 protein: CASSTPGQAYGYTF. Here the CDR3 DNA reads TGTGCCAGCAGTACGCCGGGACAAGCCTATGGCTACACCTTC.

V and J are TRBV20-1 and TRBJ1-5; D uncertain. Between the trimmed V and J ends, which lost 0 bases and 7 bases, there was a span of 13 bases. The germline V gene encodes CDR1 DFQATT and CDR2 SNEGSKA (reference sequence). This CDR3 region has 14 residues. CDR3 nucleotide sequence: TGCAGTGCTAGAGATCGGGGTTGGGAACAGCCCCAGCATTTT. Its translation is CSARDRGWEQPQHF.

In its sample, this clonotype was seen many times. This chain connects TRBV3-1 to TRBJ1-2; no firm D call. Trimming removed 3 bases from V and 5 bases from J, with 19 bases in between. CDR1 is LGHDT and CDR2 is YNNKEL in the germline V gene (reference sequence). The CDR3 spans 16 residues. The CDR3 nucleotides are TGTGCCAGCAGCCATTTCCCCCGGGCTCCGATATATGGCTACACCTTC. It codes for CASSHFPRAPIYGYTF.

This clonotype was detected ten times or more. The genes are TRBV5-1 and TRBJ2-7, with a possible D match to TRBD1 (6 bases). The CDR3 covers 15 residues. Germline CDR1 is SGHRS and CDR2 is YFSETQ. Deletions cut 4 bases from V and 7 bases from J, with 21 bases between. The CDR3 protein is CASSHHHRDPREQYF. In DNA, the CDR3 is TGCGCCAGCAGCCACCATCACAGGGACCCTAGGGAGCAGTACTTC. The full variable domain, in which reference TRBV5-1 and TRBJ2-7 provide the parts outside the CDR3, is KAGVTQTPRYLIKTRGQQVTLSCSPISGHRSVSWYQQTPGQGLQFLFEYFSETQRNKGNFPGRFSGRQFSNSRSEMNVSTLELGDSALYLCASSHHHRDPREQYFGPGTRLTVT.

This sequence joins TRBV7-9 and TRBJ2-4; D may be TRBD1 (5 bases). Trimming took 5 bases from V and 0 from J, leaving 14 bases between them. The CDR3 length is 16 residues. Germline V gene lookup returns CDR1 SEHNR and CDR2 FQNEAQ (reference sequence). CDR3 sequence (DNA): TGTGCCAGCAGCAGAACAGACAGACTAGCCAAAAACATTCAGTACTTC. Encoded protein: CASSRTDRLAKNIQYF.

This clonotype was observed many times. This sequence joins TRBV5-1 and TRBJ1-2, with D perhaps TRBD1 (5 bases). The V gene's germline CDR1 is SGHRS and CDR2 YFSETQ. V was shortened by 0 bases and J by 5 bases, with 14 bases between the two germline ends. The CDR3 is 15 residues long. The CDR3 DNA sequence: TGCGCCAGCAGCTTGGAGCGAGCGGGACCTTATGGCTACACCTTC. Translated: CASSLERAGPYGYTF.

This clonotype was found a few times. The CDR3 region has the DNA TGCAGTGCTAGGAGAGGGGGTAGTGAAGCTTTCTTT. It is translated as CSARRGGSEAFF. The V and J genes are TRBV20-1 and TRBJ1-1; D might be TRBD1 (6 bases). The germline V gene encodes CDR1 DFQATT and CDR2 SNEGSKA (reference sequence). With 3 bases removed from V and 7 bases from J, the gap between germline ends came to 12 bases. The CDR3 covers 12 residues.

This chain joins TRBV19 and TRBJ1-1; D remains ambiguous. Germline V gives CDR1 LNHDA, CDR2 SQIVND (reference sequence). The CDR3 totals 14 residues. The V end was cut by 4 bases, the J end by 2 bases, with 11 bases between. The chain's CDR3 is CASSTLTTNTEAFF. Written as DNA, the CDR3 is TGTGCCAGTAGTACCCTAACAACAAACACTGAAGCTTTCTTT.

About this clonotype: At one boundary the junction diverges from the germline segment, which might be a read error. This chain joins TRBV5-1 and TRBJ2-7; unclear D gene. Germline V gives CDR1 SGHRS, CDR2 YFSETQ. The CDR3 totals 14 residues. As DNA, the CDR3 is TGCGCCAGCACCTTGATCCCTGGCTCCTACGAGCAGTACTTC. It yields the protein CASTLIPGSYEQYF.

This clonotype was picked up many times. The chain is built from TRBV18 and TRBJ2-3; D remains ambiguous. The germline gives CDR1 KGHSH, CDR2 LQKENI. The CDR3 runs to 12 residues. V was cut by 3 bases and J by 8 bases, with 9 bases left in between. CDR3 coding DNA: TGTGCCAGCTCACCGCTCCAAGTTACGCAGTATTTT. Its translation: CASSPLQVTQYF.

This clonotype showed up just a few times. The V gene is TRBV2, the J gene TRBJ2-6, with TRBD1 as a possible D gene (5 bases). Germline V lookup: CDR1 SNHLY, CDR2 FYNNEI. The CDR3 runs 15 residues. Trimming cost V 6 bases and J 2 bases, with 11 bases left between them. CDR3 in DNA: TGTGCCAGCAGCGGGCAGACAGCTGGGGCCAACGTCCTGACTTTC. It yields the protein CASSGQTAGANVLTF.

This chain links TRBV19 with TRBJ1-1; possibly TRBD1 for D (6 bases). CDR1 LNHDA and CDR2 SQIVND come from the germline V gene (reference sequence). V lost 7 bases and J lost 5, with 17 bases in between. The CDR3 loop spans 14 amino acids. In nucleotides, the CDR3 is TGTGCCAGTATCGTGGGAGGGGGTGTTACTGAAGCTTTCTTT. Encoded protein: CASIVGGGVTEAFF.

This clonotype was detected only a few times. The V and J genes are TRBV27 and TRBJ2-1, with TRBD1 identical over 7 bases. Unmatched junction bases numbered 12, after V lost 5 bases and J lost 5 bases. The CDR3 covers 16 residues. Germline V gene sequence: CDR1 MNHEY, CDR2 SMNVEV (reference sequence). As DNA, the CDR3 is TGTGCCAGCAGTAAAATTAACAGGGGCTGGGACAATGAGCAGTTCTTC. It yields the protein CASSKINRGWDNEQFF.

In its sample, this clonotype was seen a few times. The chain couples TRBV19 to TRBJ2-1, with a possible D match to TRBD2 (6 bases). The CDR3 contains 13 residues. The germline CDR1 and CDR2 sequences are LNHDA and SQIVND (reference sequence). V was clipped by 6 bases and J by 8 bases, with 14 bases between them. CDR3 in amino acids: CASSSRGEDEQFF. The CDR3 DNA follows: TGTGCCAGTAGCTCGAGAGGGGAGGATGAGCAGTTCTTC.